The clone carrying this T cell receptor beta chain was seen a few times. The sample is drawn from a study of blood T cell repertoires in COVID-19. The wider study: PBMCs, B-cell-depleted T cells, or T cells provided the cDNA or gDNA that made up the material.

The study drew participants aged about 18 to 95 years from about two dozen US areas. Self-reported history from a screening survey and questionnaire set each donor's cohort. In the original workflow: By means of reference gene primer amplification, nucleated cell counts were estimated. Clones were read by immunoSEQ multiplex PCR, and TCRdb kept only the in-frame ones, dropping some. D and trimming come from the DNA, and the V and J calls and clone size come from that table. The sample includes about 180,000 clones, 85% of them seen just once. CDR1 is GTSNPN, CDR2 SVGIG, per germline (reference sequence). The CDR3 runs to 13 residues. The ends lost 6 bases at V and 9 bases at J; junction bases unmatched: 8.

The sample was PBMCs or T cells enriched from blood (not recorded which). V gene TRBV30 combines with J gene TRBJ1-6, with 7 bases lining up with TRBD1. This clonotype originated in a man aged 40-55 years who had recovered from COVID-19. CDR3 amino acids: CACLDRSSSPLHF. CDR3 nucleotide sequence: TGTGCCTGTCTGGACAGGAGCAGTTCACCCCTCCACTTT.